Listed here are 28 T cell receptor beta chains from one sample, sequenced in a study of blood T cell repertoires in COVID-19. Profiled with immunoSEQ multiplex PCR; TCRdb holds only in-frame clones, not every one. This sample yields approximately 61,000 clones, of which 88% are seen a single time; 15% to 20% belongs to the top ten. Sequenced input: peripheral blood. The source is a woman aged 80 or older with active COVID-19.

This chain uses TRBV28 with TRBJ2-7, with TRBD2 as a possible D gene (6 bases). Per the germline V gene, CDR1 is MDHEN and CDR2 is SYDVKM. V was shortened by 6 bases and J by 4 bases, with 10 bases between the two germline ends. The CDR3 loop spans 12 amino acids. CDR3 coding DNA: TGTGCCAGCAGGCTGGGGGGATACGAGCAGTACTTC. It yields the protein CASRLGGYEQYF.

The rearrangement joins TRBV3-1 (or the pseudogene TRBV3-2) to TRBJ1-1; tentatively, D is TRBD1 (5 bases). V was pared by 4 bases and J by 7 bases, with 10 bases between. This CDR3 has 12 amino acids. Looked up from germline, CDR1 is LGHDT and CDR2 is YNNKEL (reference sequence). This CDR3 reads CASSLPDSEAFF. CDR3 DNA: TGTGCCAGCAGCCTCCCCGACAGTGAAGCTTTCTTT.

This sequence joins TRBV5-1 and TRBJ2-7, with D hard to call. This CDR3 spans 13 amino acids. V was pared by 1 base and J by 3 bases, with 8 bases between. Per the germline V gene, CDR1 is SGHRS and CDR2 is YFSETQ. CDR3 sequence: CASSLMPGYEQYF. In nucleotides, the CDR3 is TGCGCCAGCAGCTTGATGCCGGGCTACGAGCAGTACTTC.

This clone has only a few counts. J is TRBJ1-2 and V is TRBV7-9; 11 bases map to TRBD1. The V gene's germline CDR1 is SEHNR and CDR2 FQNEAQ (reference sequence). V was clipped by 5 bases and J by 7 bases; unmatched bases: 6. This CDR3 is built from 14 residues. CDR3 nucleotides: TGTGCCAGCAGCCCTGGACAGGGGGCCTTTGGCTACACCTTC. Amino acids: CASSPGQGAFGYTF.

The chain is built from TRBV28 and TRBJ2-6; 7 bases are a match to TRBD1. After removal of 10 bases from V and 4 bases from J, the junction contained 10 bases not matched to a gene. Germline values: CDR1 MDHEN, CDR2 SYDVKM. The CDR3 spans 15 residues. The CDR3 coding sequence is TGTGCCACCAACGAAGGGGGCTCAGGGGCCAACGTCCTGACTTTC. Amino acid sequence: CATNEGGSGANVLTF.

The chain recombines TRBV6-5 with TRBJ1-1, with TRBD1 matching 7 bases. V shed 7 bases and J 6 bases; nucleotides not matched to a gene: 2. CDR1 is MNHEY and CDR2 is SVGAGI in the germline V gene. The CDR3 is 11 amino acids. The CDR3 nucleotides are TGTGCCAGCAACCAGGGGGCTGAAGCTTTCTTT. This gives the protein CASNQGAEAFF.

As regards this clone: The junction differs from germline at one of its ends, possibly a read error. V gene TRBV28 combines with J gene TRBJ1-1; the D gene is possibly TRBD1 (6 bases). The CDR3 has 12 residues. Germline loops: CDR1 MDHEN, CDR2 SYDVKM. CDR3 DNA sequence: TGTGCCAGCAGTATAAGGACAGTAGTCCCTCTCTTT. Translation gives CASSIRTVVPLF.

DNA for the CDR3: TGTGCCAGCAGTAGACCCGGACAGCCGTATGGCTACACCTTC. This codes for CASSRPGQPYGYTF. This chain connects TRBV6-2 or TRBV6-3 to TRBJ1-2; maybe TRBD1 (6 bases). This CDR3 region has 14 residues. V shed 5 bases and J shed 5 bases, with 15 bases lying between them. Per the germline V gene, CDR1 is MNHEY and CDR2 is SVGEGT.

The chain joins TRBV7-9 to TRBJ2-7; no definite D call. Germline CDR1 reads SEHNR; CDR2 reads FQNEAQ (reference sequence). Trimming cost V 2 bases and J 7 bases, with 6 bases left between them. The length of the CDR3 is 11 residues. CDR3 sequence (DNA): TGTGCCAGCAGCTTAATGAGGGAGCAGTACTTC. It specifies CASSLMREQYF.

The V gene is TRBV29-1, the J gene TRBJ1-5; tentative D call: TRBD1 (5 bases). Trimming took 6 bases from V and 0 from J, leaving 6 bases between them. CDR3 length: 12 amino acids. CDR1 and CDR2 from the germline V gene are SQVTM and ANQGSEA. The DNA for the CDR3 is TGCAGCGTGGGGGGTAGCAATCAGCCCCAGCATTTT. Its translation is CSVGGSNQPQHF.

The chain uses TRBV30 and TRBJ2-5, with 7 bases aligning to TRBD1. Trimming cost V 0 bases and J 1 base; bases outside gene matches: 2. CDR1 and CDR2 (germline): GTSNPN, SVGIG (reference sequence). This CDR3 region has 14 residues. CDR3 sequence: CAWSVGQAQETQYF. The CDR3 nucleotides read TGTGCCTGGAGTGTCGGACAGGCCCAAGAGACCCAGTACTTC. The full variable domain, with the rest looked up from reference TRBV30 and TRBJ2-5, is SQTIHQWPATLVQPVGSPLSLECTVEGTSNPNLYWYRQAAGRGLQLLFYSVGIGQISSEVPQNLSASRPQDRQFILSSKKLLLSDSGFYLCAWSVGQAQETQYFGPGTRLLVL.

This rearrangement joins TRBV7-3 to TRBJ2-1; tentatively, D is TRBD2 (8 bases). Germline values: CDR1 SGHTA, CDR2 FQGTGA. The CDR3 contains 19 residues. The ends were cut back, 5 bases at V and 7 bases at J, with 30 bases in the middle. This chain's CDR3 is CASSPSPYRGRAGANEQFF. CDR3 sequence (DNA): TGTGCCAGCAGCCCCTCCCCCTACAGGGGACGAGCGGGGGCGAATGAGCAGTTCTTC.

CDR3 DNA: TGCGCCAGCAGTTACGCAGGGGGTGAGCTGGTCGGGGAGCTGTTTTTT. As protein: CASSYAGGELVGELFF. The chain combines TRBV4-1 with TRBJ2-2; 7 nucleotides agree with TRBD1. The CDR3 has 16 amino acids. Germline V gives CDR1 MGHRA, CDR2 YSYEKL. The J segment lost 7 bases and the V segment lost 6 bases, leaving 14 bases of the junction unmatched.

CDR3 loop: CAYGWGVDYNEQFF. The CDR3 DNA sequence: TGTGCCTATGGGTGGGGGGTCGACTACAATGAGCAGTTCTTC. The J gene is TRBJ2-1, the V gene TRBV30; tentatively, D is TRBD2 (6 bases). Trimming took off 7 bases at V and 3 bases at J, with 16 bases between the two ends. The V gene's germline CDR1 is GTSNPN and CDR2 SVGIG (reference sequence). CDR3 length: 14 amino acids.

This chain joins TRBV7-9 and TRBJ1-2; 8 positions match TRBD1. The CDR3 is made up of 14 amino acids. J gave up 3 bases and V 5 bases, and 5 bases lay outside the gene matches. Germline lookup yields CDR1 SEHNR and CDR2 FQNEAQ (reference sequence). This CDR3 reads CASSVGQAYYGYTF. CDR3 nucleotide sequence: TGTGCCAGCAGCGTGGGACAGGCATACTATGGCTACACCTTC.

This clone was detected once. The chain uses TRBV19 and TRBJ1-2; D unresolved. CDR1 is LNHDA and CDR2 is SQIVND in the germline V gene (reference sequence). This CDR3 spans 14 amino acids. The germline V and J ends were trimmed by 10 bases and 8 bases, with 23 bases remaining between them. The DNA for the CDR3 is TGTGCCACCGAGGACCGGGGAGGTTCCCGAGGCTACACCTTC. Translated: CATEDRGGSRGYTF. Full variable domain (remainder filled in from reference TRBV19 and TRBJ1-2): DGGITQSPKYLFRKEGQNVTLSCEQNLNHDAMYWYRQDPGQGLRLIYYSQIVNDFQKGDIAEGYSVSREKKESFPLTVTSAQKNPTAFYLCATEDRGGSRGYTFGSGTRLTVV.

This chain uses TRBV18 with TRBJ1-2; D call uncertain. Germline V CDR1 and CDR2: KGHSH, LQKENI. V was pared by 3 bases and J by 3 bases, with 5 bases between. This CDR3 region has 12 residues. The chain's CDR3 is CASSPGDYGYTF. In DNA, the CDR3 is TGTGCCAGCTCACCGGGAGACTATGGCTACACCTTC.

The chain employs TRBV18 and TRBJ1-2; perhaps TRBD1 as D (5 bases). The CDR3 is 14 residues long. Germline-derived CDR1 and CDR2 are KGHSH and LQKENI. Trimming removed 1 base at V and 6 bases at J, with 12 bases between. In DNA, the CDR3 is TGTGCCAGCTCACCACTGGAGGGAGGGGATGGCTACACCTTC. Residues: CASSPLEGGDGYTF.

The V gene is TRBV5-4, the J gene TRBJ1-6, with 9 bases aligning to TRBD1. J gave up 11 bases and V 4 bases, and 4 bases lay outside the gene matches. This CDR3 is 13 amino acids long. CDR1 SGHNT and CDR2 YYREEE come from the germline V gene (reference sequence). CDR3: CASSPGQGAPLHF. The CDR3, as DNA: TGTGCCAGCAGCCCGGGACAGGGAGCACCCCTCCACTTT.

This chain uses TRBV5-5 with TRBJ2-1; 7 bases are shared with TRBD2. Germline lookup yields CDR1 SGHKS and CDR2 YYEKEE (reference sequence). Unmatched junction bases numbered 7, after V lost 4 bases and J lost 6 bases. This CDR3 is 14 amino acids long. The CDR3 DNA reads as TGTGCCAGCAGCCCGAGTTGGGGGGGCAATGAGCAGTTCTTC. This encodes CASSPSWGGNEQFF.

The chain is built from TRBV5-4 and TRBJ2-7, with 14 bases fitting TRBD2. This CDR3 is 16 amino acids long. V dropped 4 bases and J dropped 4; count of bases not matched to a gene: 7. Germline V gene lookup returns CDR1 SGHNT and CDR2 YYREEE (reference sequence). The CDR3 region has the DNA TGTGCCAGCAGCGCGATGACTAGCGGGGGGGCGTACGAGCAGTACTTC. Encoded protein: CASSAMTSGGAYEQYF.

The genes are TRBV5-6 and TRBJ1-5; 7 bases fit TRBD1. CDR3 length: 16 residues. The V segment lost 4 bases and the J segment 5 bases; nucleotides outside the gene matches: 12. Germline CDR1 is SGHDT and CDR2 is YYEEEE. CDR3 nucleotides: TGTGCCAGCAGCACAAGTCGACAGGGTCGGGATCAGCCCCAGCATTTT. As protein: CASSTSRQGRDQPQHF.

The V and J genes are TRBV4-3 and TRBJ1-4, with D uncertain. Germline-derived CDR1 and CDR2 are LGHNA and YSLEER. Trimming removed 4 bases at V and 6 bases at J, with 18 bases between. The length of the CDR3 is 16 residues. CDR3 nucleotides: TGCGCCAGCAGCCTAACCACTGCACGGGGATATGAAAAACTGTTTTTT. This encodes CASSLTTARGYEKLFF.

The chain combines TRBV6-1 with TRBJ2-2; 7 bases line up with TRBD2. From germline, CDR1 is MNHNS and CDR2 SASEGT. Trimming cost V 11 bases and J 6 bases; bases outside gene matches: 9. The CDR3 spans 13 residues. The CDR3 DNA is TGTGCCCGCTGTGGGGGGGGTTCCGGGGAGCTGTTTTTT. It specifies CARCGGGSGELFF.

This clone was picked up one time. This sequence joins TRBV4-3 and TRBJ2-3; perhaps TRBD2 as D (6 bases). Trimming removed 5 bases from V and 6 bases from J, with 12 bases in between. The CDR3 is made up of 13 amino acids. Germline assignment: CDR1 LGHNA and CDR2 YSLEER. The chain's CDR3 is CASSTHGGDTQYF. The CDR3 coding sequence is TGCGCCAGCAGCACCCACGGGGGTGATACGCAGTATTTT.

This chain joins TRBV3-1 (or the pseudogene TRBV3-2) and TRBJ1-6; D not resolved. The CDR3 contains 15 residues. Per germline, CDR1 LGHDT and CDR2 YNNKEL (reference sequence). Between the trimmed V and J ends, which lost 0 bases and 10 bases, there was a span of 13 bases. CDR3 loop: CASSQDTRSWSPLHF. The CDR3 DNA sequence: TGTGCCAGCAGCCAAGATACCCGGTCATGGTCACCCCTCCACTTT.

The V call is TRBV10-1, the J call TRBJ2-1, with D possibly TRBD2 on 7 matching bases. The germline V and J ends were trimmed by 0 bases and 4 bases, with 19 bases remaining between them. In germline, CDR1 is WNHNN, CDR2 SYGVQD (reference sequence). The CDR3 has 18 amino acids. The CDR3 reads CASSESGGLGDLYNEQFF. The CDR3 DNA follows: TGCGCCAGCAGTGAGTCCGGGGGGCTCGGGGACCTTTACAATGAGCAGTTCTTC.

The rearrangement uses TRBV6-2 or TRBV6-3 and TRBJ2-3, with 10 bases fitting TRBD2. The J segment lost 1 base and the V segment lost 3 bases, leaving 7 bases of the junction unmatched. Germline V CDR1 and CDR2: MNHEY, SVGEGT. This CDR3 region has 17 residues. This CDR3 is CASSYVSGGPGTDTQYF. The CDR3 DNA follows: TGTGCCAGCAGTTATGTTAGCGGGGGGCCCGGCACAGATACGCAGTATTTT.